These 27 T cell receptor beta chains came from one sample sequenced in a study of radiation and T cells in renal cell carcinoma. Time point denoted: blood 2 weeks post-SBRT. Treatment reported: 15 Gy SBRT to primary tumor, nephrectomy 4 weeks later. Only in-frame clones appear in the TCRdb table, and some are missing; sequencing was by immunoSEQ multiplex PCR. The table shows 150,000 or so clones, with approximately 90% occurring only once. Specimen: blood, collected from a patient whose treatment included radiotherapy and nephrectomy. Receptors were obtained from a woman aged 45-60 years with renal cell carcinoma.

The CDR3 DNA follows: TGTGCCAGCAGTGTACTTCGGTGGTCTGGAAACACCATATATTTT. Residues: CASSVLRWSGNTIYF. The V gene is TRBV6-1, the J gene TRBJ1-3; D is ambiguous. The V gene's germline CDR1 is MNHNS and CDR2 SASEGT. The CDR3 is 15 residues long. V dropped 4 bases and J dropped 1 base, with 11 bases sitting between them.

About this clone itself: Other nucleotide sequences in the sample specify the same CDR3. CDR3: CASSSRDRNTEAFF. The CDR3 DNA reads as TGTGCCAGCAGCTCCCGGGACAGGAACACTGAAGCTTTCTTT. This sequence joins TRBV5-4 and TRBJ1-1, with TRBD1 matching 7 bases. CDR3 size: 14 residues. CDR1 SGHNT and CDR2 YYREEE come from the germline V gene (reference sequence). The J segment lost 1 base and the V segment lost 3 bases, leaving 3 bases of the junction unmatched. The full variable domain, completed using reference TRBV5-4 and TRBJ1-1, is ETGVTQSPTHLIKTRGQQVTLRCSSQSGHNTVSWYQQALGQGPQFIFQYYREEENGRGNFPPRFSGLQFPNYSSELNVNALELDDSALYLCASSSRDRNTEAFFGQGTRLTVV.

This chain links TRBV5-1 with TRBJ2-3, with a possible D match to TRBD1 (5 bases). CDR1 and CDR2 from the germline V gene are SGHRS and YFSETQ. The CDR3 spans 15 residues. V was pared by 4 bases and J by 2 bases, with 14 bases between. In DNA, the CDR3 is TGCGCCAGCAGCGATCTCAGGGATCCCACAGATACGCAGTATTTT. It encodes CASSDLRDPTDTQYF. The full variable domain, completed using reference TRBV5-1 and TRBJ2-3, is KAGVTQTPRYLIKTRGQQVTLSCSPISGHRSVSWYQQTPGQGLQFLFEYFSETQRNKGNFPGRFSGRQFSNSRSEMNVSTLELGDSALYLCASSDLRDPTDTQYFGPGTRLTVL.

This clone showed up just once. The chain carries TRBV7-2 and TRBJ1-2; D is ambiguous. V was cut by 6 bases and J by 7 bases, with 15 bases left in between. This CDR3 is 13 amino acids long. The germline gives CDR1 SGHTA, CDR2 FQGNSA. This chain's CDR3 is CASSTGATGGYTF. DNA for the CDR3: TGTGCCAGCAGTACTGGAGCTACGGGTGGCTACACCTTC. The full variable domain, in which reference TRBV7-2 and TRBJ1-2 provide the parts outside the CDR3, is GAGVSQSPSNKVTEKGKDVELRCDPISGHTALYWYRQSLGQGLEFLIYFQGNSAPDKSGLPSDRFSAERTGGSVSTLTIQRTQQEDSAVYLCASSTGATGGYTFGSGTRLTVV.

CDR3 coding DNA: TGTGCCAGCAGCGGGGACAGGGGACTACAGCCCCAGCATTTT. Translating it yields CASSGDRGLQPQHF. This rearrangement joins TRBV5-6 to TRBJ1-5; 10 nucleotides agree with TRBD1. V was pared by 4 bases and J by 7 bases, with 5 bases of the junction left unmatched. Germline V gene data show CDR1 as SGHDT and CDR2 as YYEEEE. The CDR3 loop spans 14 amino acids.

The chain couples TRBV19 to TRBJ1-6, with D possibly TRBD1 on 6 matching bases. Germline lookup yields CDR1 LNHDA and CDR2 SQIVND (reference sequence). The CDR3 is 14 residues long. Trimming shortened V by 6 bases and J by 3 bases, and 9 bases separated the two germline ends. The CDR3 loop reads CASSEDSYNSPLHF. The CDR3 coding sequence is TGTGCCAGTAGCGAGGACAGCTATAATTCACCCCTCCACTTT.

V and J are TRBV7-9 and TRBJ2-3; D may be TRBD1 (6 bases). Deletions cut 3 bases from V and 0 bases from J, with 10 bases between. This CDR3 is 15 amino acids long. Looked up from germline, CDR1 is SEHNR and CDR2 is FQNEAQ (reference sequence). CDR3 coding DNA: TGTGCCAGCAGCTTGGACAGTCCAAGCACAGATACGCAGTATTTT. It is translated as CASSLDSPSTDTQYF.

V gene TRBV30 combines with J gene TRBJ2-3; 12 nucleotides line up with TRBD2. The germline CDR1 and CDR2 sequences are GTSNPN and SVGIG (reference sequence). The length of the CDR3 is 15 residues. CDR3 nucleotide sequence: TGTGCTATTTTCCCTCTAGCGGGGGGGCCGGATACGCAGTATTTT. Protein product: CAIFPLAGGPDTQYF.

The V call is TRBV5-6, the J call TRBJ1-2; the match to TRBD1 covers 10 bases. CDR3 length: 15 amino acids. Per germline, CDR1 SGHDT and CDR2 YYEEEE. Losses at the gene ends were 0 bases for V and 8 bases for J; bases not matched to a gene: 7. The CDR3 protein is CASSLVGDRGIGYTF. The CDR3 nucleotides read TGTGCCAGCAGCTTGGTCGGGGACAGGGGAATCGGCTACACCTTC.

This rearrangement joins TRBV2 to TRBJ2-3, with unresolved D. Germline V CDR1 and CDR2: SNHLY, FYNNEI. V lost 6 bases, J lost 0 bases, and 7 bases lay in between. The CDR3 consists of 13 residues. In DNA form, the CDR3 reads TGTGCCAGCAGGGAACTAAGCACAGATACGCAGTATTTT. Translated, it gives CASRELSTDTQYF.

The CDR3 loop is CASSDYLGLVNSPLHF. The CDR3 DNA reads TGTGCCAGCAGTGATTATCTCGGCCTAGTTAATTCACCCCTCCACTTT. The chain joins TRBV2 to TRBJ1-6; D gene ambiguous. Germline V lookup: CDR1 SNHLY, CDR2 FYNNEI. The ends were cut back, 3 bases at V and 6 bases at J, with 15 bases in the middle. There are 16 residues in the CDR3.

The chain is built from TRBV5-1 and TRBJ2-1; 9 positions match TRBD1. V lost 4 bases and J lost 8; bases outside the gene matches: 13. This CDR3 has 16 residues. Germline CDR1 SGHRS, CDR2 YFSETQ. The CDR3 bases are TGCGCCAGCAGCACCGGCCAGGGACAGGGAATCGATGAGCAGTTCTTC. Protein: CASSTGQGQGIDEQFF. The full variable domain, with the rest looked up from reference TRBV5-1 and TRBJ2-1, is KAGVTQTPRYLIKTRGQQVTLSCSPISGHRSVSWYQQTPGQGLQFLFEYFSETQRNKGNFPGRFSGRQFSNSRSEMNVSTLELGDSALYLCASSTGQGQGIDEQFFGPGTRLTVL.

V usage is TRBV10-2 and J usage is TRBJ2-2; D gene ambiguous. Trimming took off 8 bases at V and 3 bases at J, with 7 bases between the two ends. This CDR3 has 12 residues. Germline CDR1 is WSHSY and CDR2 is SAAADI. Here the CDR3 DNA reads TGCGCCAGCGGGGTGGACACCGGGGAGCTGTTTTTT. Protein: CASGVDTGELFF.

This clone was found once. The CDR3 bases are TGTGCCAGCACTCTACATCGGGAAAATTCACCCCTCCACTTT. This gives the protein CASTLHRENSPLHF. The gene calls are TRBV7-9 and TRBJ1-6; D remains ambiguous. The CDR3 spans 14 residues. Germline assignment: CDR1 SEHNR and CDR2 FQNEAQ (reference sequence). V shed 7 bases and J shed 7 bases, with 14 bases lying between them.

The rearrangement links TRBV6-1 to TRBJ2-3, with 10 bases identical to TRBD1. The CDR3 extends over 14 amino acids. Germline-derived CDR1 and CDR2 are MNHNS and SASEGT. V lost 5 bases and J lost 5; bases outside the gene matches: 4. The CDR3 loop is CASSPGTGVDTQYF. DNA for the CDR3: TGTGCCAGCAGTCCCGGGACAGGGGTAGATACGCAGTATTTT.

This chain uses TRBV15 with TRBJ1-2, with D possibly being TRBD1 (5 bases). The CDR3 loop spans 16 amino acids. Germline values: CDR1 LNHNV, CDR2 YYDKDF (reference sequence). V was cut by 1 base and J by 5 bases, with 17 bases left in between. CDR3 sequence (DNA): TGTGCCACCAGCAGAGTTAGCAGGGCCCTCTATTATGGCTACACCTTC. Residues: CATSRVSRALYYGYTF. The full variable domain, with the rest looked up from reference TRBV15 and TRBJ1-2, is DAMVIQNPRYQVTQFGKPVTLSCSQTLNHNVMYWYQQKSSQAPKLLFHYYDKDFNNEADTPDNFQSRRPNTSFCFLDIRSPGLGDTAMYLCATSRVSRALYYGYTFGSGTRLTVV.

The chain employs TRBV9 and TRBJ2-2, with D tentatively TRBD1 or TRBD2 (5 bases each). The V gene's germline CDR1 is SGDLS and CDR2 YYNGEE. There are 16 residues in the CDR3. Trimming took 4 bases from V and 0 from J, leaving 13 bases between them. The CDR3 bases are TGTGCCAGCAGCACACGGGACCGAGCGAACACCGGGGAGCTGTTTTTT. This encodes CASSTRDRANTGELFF.

This chain uses TRBV11-2 with TRBJ2-7; TRBD1 matches 12 bases. Germline-derived CDR1 and CDR2 are SGHAT and FQNNGV. V shed 1 base, J shed 7 bases, and the junction held 11 bases outside the gene matches. The CDR3 contains 17 residues. CDR3: CASSLGLIRDRGREQYF. In DNA form, the CDR3 reads TGTGCCAGCAGCTTAGGGTTGATTCGGGACAGGGGGCGGGAGCAGTACTTC.

The chain is built from TRBV6-1 and TRBJ1-5, with D uncertain. The CDR3 totals 14 residues. Germline CDR1 and CDR2: MNHNS and SASEGT. V lost 0 bases to trimming and J lost 6 bases, with 9 bases between them. This CDR3 reads CASSEASTLQPQHF. The CDR3 bases are TGTGCCAGCAGTGAAGCTTCGACTCTTCAGCCCCAGCATTTT.

The rearrangement joins TRBV7-2 to TRBJ1-5; D is unresolved. Germline V CDR1 and CDR2: SGHTA, FQGNSA. The CDR3 totals 12 residues. The V gene lost 1 base and the J gene lost 11 bases, with 9 bases spanning the gap. The CDR3 DNA is TGTGCCAGCAGCTTAGATTTACTATCCCAGCATTTT. Translated: CASSLDLLSQHF.

J is TRBJ1-1 and V is TRBV19; 10 nucleotides match TRBD1. V lost 2 bases and J lost 1; bases outside the gene matches: 10. CDR3 length equals 18 residues. Germline loops: CDR1 LNHDA, CDR2 SQIVND (reference sequence). The CDR3 is CASSIFHGDRGSNTEAFF. The CDR3 region has the DNA TGTGCCAGTAGTATATTTCATGGGGACAGGGGTTCGAACACTGAAGCTTTCTTT.

This clone has just a few counts. CDR3 loop: CASSISPLREQYF. The DNA for the CDR3 is TGTGCCAGCAGCATATCACCCTTGCGGGAGCAGTACTTC. This sequence joins TRBV9 and TRBJ2-7; no reliable D call. V dropped 4 bases and J dropped 7 bases, with 15 bases sitting between them. The CDR3 sequence is 13 residues long. Germline values: CDR1 SGDLS, CDR2 YYNGEE.

This clone occurred once. The chain is built from TRBV7-8 and TRBJ2-2, with 8 bases fitting TRBD1. Germline V lookup: CDR1 SGHVS, CDR2 FQNEAQ. The CDR3 runs to 15 residues. V shed 5 bases and J 2 bases; nucleotides not matched to a gene: 4. The CDR3 sequence is CASSRDRSNTGELFF. The CDR3 nucleotides read TGTGCCAGCAGCAGGGACAGGAGTAACACCGGGGAGCTGTTTTTT.

The chain recombines TRBV7-2 with TRBJ1-2; D perhaps matches TRBD1 (5 bases). Germline V lookup: CDR1 SGHTA, CDR2 FQGNSA. The CDR3 is 15 amino acids. With 5 bases removed from V and 9 bases from J, the gap between germline ends came to 22 bases. The CDR3 DNA reads as TGTGCCAGCAGCGTAAACCAGGGCGGTTCAACTCGCTACACCTTC. Protein sequence: CASSVNQGGSTRYTF.

This sequence joins TRBV30 and TRBJ1-1; TRBD1 agrees at 7 bases. V was pared by 2 bases and J by 3 bases, with 3 bases of the junction left unmatched. The CDR3 extends over 13 amino acids. CDR1 and CDR2 (germline): GTSNPN, SVGIG (reference sequence). CDR3 DNA sequence: TGTGCCTGGAGTAGGGACAGATACACTGAAGCTTTCTTT. Its protein product is CAWSRDRYTEAFF. Using reference TRBV30 and TRBJ1-1 for the parts outside the CDR3, the full variable domain is SQTIHQWPATLVQPVGSPLSLECTVEGTSNPNLYWYRQAAGRGLQLLFYSVGIGQISSEVPQNLSASRPQDRQFILSSKKLLLSDSGFYLCAWSRDRYTEAFFGQGTRLTVV.

The rearrangement links TRBV5-8 to TRBJ1-1, with D perhaps TRBD1 (5 bases). V lost 3 bases to trimming and J lost 5 bases, with 20 bases between them. Germline V lookup: CDR1 SGHTS, CDR2 YDEGEE. The CDR3 contains 16 residues. CDR3 residues: CASSYNPRDSETEAFF. The CDR3 nucleotides read TGTGCCAGCAGCTACAACCCCCGGGACTCTGAAACTGAAGCTTTCTTT.

Regarding this clone: Other DNA variants within this sample encode the same CDR3. The chain joins TRBV18 to TRBJ2-5; a weak D match, TRBD2 (6 bases). V lost 3 bases and J 1 base, leaving 6 bases between the germline ends. Germline CDR1 KGHSH, CDR2 LQKENI. The CDR3 consists of 13 residues. DNA of the CDR3: TGTGCCAGCTCACCGGGACTCCAAGAGACCCAGTACTTC. Its protein product is CASSPGLQETQYF.